This TCR beta chain was observed in a study of post-analysis software for immune sequencing data. Study as a whole: Some patients lacked subtype; others had relapsing-remitting, secondary progressive or progressive-relapsing disease. Study observations and caveats: Five or six TRBV segments, TRBV5-6, TRBV5-1 and TRBV20-1 among them, were found more frequent in patients than controls.

The germline V gene encodes CDR1 SEHNR and CDR2 FQNEAQ (reference sequence). CDR3 size: 14 residues. The V end lost 0 bases, the J end lost 1 base, and 7 bases lay between the germline ends. Each TCR beta cDNA library carried unique molecular identifiers. cDNA molecules numbering roughly 0.5 million came from around 1 to 10 million T cells. TCRdb itself ran the PCR reads through MiXCR, one entry per CDR3 protein. This sample has about 210,000 distinct CDR3 sequences, with around 30% found just once. Notes on this clonotype: The antigen is unknown.

The chain uses TRBV7-9 and TRBJ2-7; no clear D. The sequence derives from a girl under 18 with multiple sclerosis. The specimen sequenced was blood. This CDR3 reads CASSLAPTSYEQYF. The CDR3 DNA reads TGTGCCAGCAGCTTAGCCCCGACTTCCTACGAGCAGTACTTC.